This entry is about one T cell receptor beta chain. The clone's antigen remains unknown. No per-base quality is available; no much larger clone lies one base away. The immunoSEQ Assay, a bias-controlled multiplex PCR, was used to amplify TCRbeta CDR3 regions from genomic DNA. On the study's bioinformatics: Within the assay, amplification of reference gene primers was used to estimate how many nucleated cells each sample contained. To quantify the absolute abundance of each unique TCRbeta CDR3 rearrangement, sequence reads were collapsed and filtered. Productive Simpson clonality was computed per sample as the square root of Simpson's diversity index over productive rearrangements. Here the immuneACCESS table is served through TCRdb, limited to in-frame sequences with V and J called. Missing clones are a known gap in these copies; in checked studies unresolved V genes cover under half, and the rest lacks a known reason. That table gives V, J and clone size, and the DNA gave D and trimming. The sample includes 100,000 to 150,000 clones, with 65% to 85% observed a single time. In total, the top ten clones hold roughly 5.5% of the sample.

This entry belongs to a study of blood T cell repertoires in COVID-19 (dated by TCRdb to about 2020). With regard to the full study: Samples covering the acute and convalescent phases of COVID-19 were provided by collaborators in the United States, Italy and Spain. The prospective study material was composed of cDNA or gDNA derived from T cells, B-cell-depleted T cells, or PBMCs. Subjects who had been exposed to COVID-19, were actively infected with it, or had recovered from it provided the deeply sampled blood TCRbeta repertoires that made up the dataset. The repertoires were released in a freely available public database intended as a resource for research on the immune response to SARS-CoV-2. Samples were obtained from the ongoing ImmuneRACE study (first 160 participants) and from some 1,200 subjects provided by 6 global collaborators. Sample metadata almost always included a de-identified subject ID, COVID-19 status, age in years and sex. Where available, HLA class I and class II types were obtained from metadata supplied by the sample provider rather than from assay-based typing. What the research found in general, with its limitations: The quantity of clinical and demographic metadata differed by source and by participant and was supplied without curation.

The collaborating institutions used their own protocols to collect whole blood in K2EDTA tubes. For TCRbeta analysis, collaborators shipped samples as frozen whole blood, isolated PBMCs, or DNA extracted from either of those sample types. The clonotype comes from a man older than 75 with active or convalescent COVID-19. The sequenced sample consisted of peripheral blood.

The CDR3 reads as follows: CASSQEGTGIGGYTF. The DNA reads TGCGCCAGCAGCCAAGAAGGGACAGGGATCGGGGGCTACACCTTC. The chain is encoded by TRBV4-3 joined to TRBJ1-2; 9 of the junction bases match TRBD1. The V end gives up 0 bases and the J end 8 bases, leaving 7 bases in the junction not matched to a gene. The CDR3 runs 15 residues from the cysteine to the phenylalanine. The DNA shown is the 45-base CDR3, in frame from base 1. CDR1 and CDR2 (LGHNA, YSLEER) derive from the germline V gene.